A single sample gave rise to the 10 T cell receptor beta chains below, sequenced in a study of blood T cell repertoires in COVID-19. The method was immunoSEQ multiplex PCR; TCRdb's version includes in-frame clones alone and lacks a portion of them. The sample contains approximately 70,000 clones, about 90% of which appear only once. The sample consisted of peripheral blood. These receptor sequences come from a woman aged 45-60 years with COVID-19, enrolled during active disease.

The rearrangement joins TRBV19 to TRBJ2-2; D uncertain. The V end lost 0 bases, the J end lost 1 base, and 6 bases lay between the germline ends. This CDR3 is 15 amino acids long. Germline loops: CDR1 LNHDA, CDR2 SQIVND (reference sequence). The CDR3 nucleotides read TGTGCCAGTAGTATAGACAGGTTGAACACCGGGGAGCTGTTTTTT. The encoded protein is CASSIDRLNTGELFF.

CDR3 amino acids: CASSMGRGVFDEQFF. DNA of the CDR3: TGTGCCAGTAGTATGGGGCGGGGCGTCTTCGATGAGCAGTTCTTC. The chain employs TRBV19 and TRBJ2-1, with D possibly matching TRBD2 (6 bases). This CDR3 spans 15 amino acids. V was trimmed by 3 bases and J by 8 bases, leaving 17 bases between them. Germline CDR1 is LNHDA and CDR2 is SQIVND (reference sequence).

The V gene is TRBV15, the J gene TRBJ2-7; tentatively, D is TRBD2 (6 bases). V gave up 1 base and J gave up 0 bases, with 10 bases separating them. Germline V gene lookup returns CDR1 LNHNV and CDR2 YYDKDF (reference sequence). This CDR3 is built from 15 residues. The CDR3, as DNA: TGTGCCACCAGCAGAGGGGGGGTTTCCTCCTACGAGCAGTACTTC. It is translated as CATSRGGVSSYEQYF.

V gene TRBV28 combines with J gene TRBJ2-5, with 9 nucleotides matching TRBD1. V shed 5 bases and J 4 bases; nucleotides not matched to a gene: 2. Germline CDR1 is MDHEN and CDR2 is SYDVKM. The CDR3 contains 13 residues. CDR3 nucleotide sequence: TGTGCCAGCAGTGGACAGGGGATAGAGACCCAGTACTTC. Its protein is CASSGQGIETQYF.

The gene calls are TRBV18 and TRBJ1-1; TRBD1 might be the D (6 bases). Looked up from germline, CDR1 is KGHSH and CDR2 is LQKENI. V lost 0 bases, J lost 3 bases, and 11 bases lay in between. The CDR3 runs to 15 residues. The CDR3 coding sequence is TGTGCCAGCTCACCACCCAACAGGGTCGACACTGAAGCTTTCTTT. As protein: CASSPPNRVDTEAFF.

V usage is TRBV27 and J usage is TRBJ2-3; D might be TRBD2 (5 bases). The ends were cut back, 8 bases at V and 6 bases at J, with 18 bases in the middle. The CDR3 is made up of 14 amino acids. CDR1 is MNHEY, CDR2 SMNVEV, per germline (reference sequence). The CDR3 protein is CASVGGSLPDTQYF. CDR3 bases: TGTGCCAGCGTAGGCGGGTCCCTCCCGGATACGCAGTATTTT.

This clone was detected only a few times. This chain joins TRBV5-4 and TRBJ2-1; TRBD1 is a possible D gene (6 bases). The V gene lost 4 bases and the J gene lost 6 bases, with 11 bases spanning the gap. Germline CDR1 SGHNT, CDR2 YYREEE (reference sequence). The CDR3 runs to 13 residues. DNA for the CDR3: TGTGCCAGCAGCGCACAGGGTGGCAATGAGCAGTTCTTC. It translates to CASSAQGGNEQFF.

The rearrangement links TRBV30 to TRBJ1-1; D remains unclear. Germline V gives CDR1 GTSNPN, CDR2 SVGIG (reference sequence). V was clipped by 2 bases and J by 1 base, with 5 bases between them. CDR3 length: 12 residues. The CDR3, as DNA: TGTGCCTGGAGTATCGGGAACACTGAAGCTTTCTTT. This codes for CAWSIGNTEAFF. Drawing the rest from reference TRBV30 and TRBJ1-1, the complete variable domain is SQTIHQWPATLVQPVGSPLSLECTVEGTSNPNLYWYRQAAGRGLQLLFYSVGIGQISSEVPQNLSASRPQDRQFILSSKKLLLSDSGFYLCAWSIGNTEAFFGQGTRLTVV.

The chain joins TRBV28 to TRBJ1-1, with a tentative D call TRBD1 (6 bases). Germline V lookup: CDR1 MDHEN, CDR2 SYDVKM. This CDR3 spans 14 amino acids. V was shortened by 7 bases and J by 0 bases, with 12 bases between the two germline ends. The CDR3 bases are TGTGCCAGCAAGAATCAGGGGTTGAACACTGAAGCTTTCTTT. Protein sequence: CASKNQGLNTEAFF.

The chain couples TRBV6-2 or TRBV6-3 to TRBJ2-1, with D hard to call. CDR3 length: 13 residues. The germline V gene encodes CDR1 MNHEY and CDR2 SVGEGT. Between the trimmed V and J ends, which lost 0 bases and 9 bases, there was a span of 9 bases. The CDR3: CASSYSRSPEQFF. In DNA, the CDR3 is TGTGCCAGCAGTTACTCGAGGTCCCCTGAGCAGTTCTTC.